This T cell receptor (beta chain) was sequenced during a study of OX40 agonist ivuxolimab in advanced cancers. In the study overall: Each dose-escalation patient presented with hepatocellular carcinoma, melanoma, renal cell or head and neck cancer. Findings and caveats of the study: There was clonal expansion of CD4+ and CD8+ blood T cells by week 6 at 0.1 to 3.0 mg/kg.

The germline gives CDR1 SGHAT, CDR2 FQNNGV. This CDR3 has 16 residues. Trimming shortened V by 1 base and J by 4 bases, and 15 bases separated the two germline ends. TCRdb's table, derived via immunoSEQ multiplex PCR, lists solely in-frame clones and lacks some. The sample lists tens of thousands of clones, more than 85% seen once, with about an eighth in the top ten. With respect to this clone: Its antigen is currently unknown.

The sample consisted of CD4+ or CD8+ T cells sorted from blood, taken in a trial of the OX40 agonist ivuxolimab. The chain uses TRBV11-2 and TRBJ2-3; the D gene could be TRBD1 or TRBD2 (5 bases each). This clonotype originated in an adult with an advanced solid tumor such as melanoma, head and neck, liver or kidney cancer. Here the CDR3 DNA reads TGTGCCAGCAGCTTAGCTTTCGGTGGGGGTCCAGATACGCAGTATTTT. Translation gives CASSLAFGGGPDTQYF.